Below, one TCR beta chain is given with its context. V lost 3 bases and J 3 bases, leaving 3 bases between the germline ends. CDR1 and CDR2 from the germline V gene are LGHDT and YNNKEL (reference sequence). This CDR3 spans 12 amino acids. The data derive from a study of blood T cell repertoires in COVID-19. Using immunoSEQ multiplex PCR, the repertoire was profiled, and TCRdb retains in-frame clones only, with some absent. The data show 65,000 or so clones, 81% seen once. The V gene is TRBV3-1 (or the pseudogene TRBV3-2), the J gene TRBJ1-5; unclear D gene. This receptor was obtained from a man at least 80 years old with acute or convalescent COVID-19. Specimen: peripheral blood. In nucleotides, the CDR3 is TGTGCCAGCAGCCAGGCCAATCAGCCCCAGCATTTT. The encoded protein is CASSQANQPQHF.